These 15 T cell receptor beta chains share one sample of origin, sequenced in a study of blood T cell repertoires in COVID-19. Assay used: immunoSEQ multiplex PCR; TCRdb lists only in-frame clones, some missing. The sample lists 250,000 or so clones, approximately 84% occurring once. Sequenced: PBMCs or T cells enriched from blood (not recorded which). These receptors were taken from a middle-aged man who had recovered from COVID-19.

The chain is built from TRBV5-1 and TRBJ2-3; 13 nucleotides align to TRBD2. Germline trimming cut 4 bases from V and 3 bases from J; bases unmatched to any gene: 5. Germline lookup yields CDR1 SGHRS and CDR2 YFSETQ. The CDR3 loop spans 16 amino acids. CDR3 in DNA: TGCGCCAGCAGCGCTGGACTAGCGGGGGCAACAGATACGCAGTATTTT. This codes for CASSAGLAGATDTQYF.

This clone came up once. The chain's CDR3 is CAWGAPRGTEAFF. The CDR3 DNA sequence: TGTGCCTGGGGGGCGCCCAGAGGAACTGAAGCTTTCTTT. The chain combines TRBV30 with TRBJ1-1; TRBD1 is a possible D gene (5 bases). The CDR3 extends over 13 amino acids. CDR1 is GTSNPN, CDR2 SVGIG, per germline (reference sequence). V shed 5 bases and J shed 5 bases, with 15 bases lying between them. Looking up the rest from reference TRBV30 and TRBJ1-1 gives the full variable domain: SQTIHQWPATLVQPVGSPLSLECTVEGTSNPNLYWYRQAAGRGLQLLFYSVGIGQISSEVPQNLSASRPQDRQFILSSKKLLLSDSGFYLCAWGAPRGTEAFFGQGTRLTVV.

This clone was observed a handful of times. The rearrangement links TRBV2 to TRBJ1-5, with unresolved D. V was cut by 8 bases and J by 1 base, with 15 bases left in between. The CDR3 covers 15 residues. Germline V gene lookup returns CDR1 SNHLY and CDR2 FYNNEI. Here the CDR3 reads CASQTQPGSNQPQHF. The CDR3 bases are TGTGCCAGCCAAACACAACCCGGGAGCAATCAGCCCCAGCATTTT.

This clone was found once. This chain connects TRBV5-6 to TRBJ2-1; 9 bases line up with TRBD2. The germline V gene encodes CDR1 SGHDT and CDR2 YYEEEE. The CDR3 extends over 17 amino acids. Germline trimming cut 0 bases from V and 7 bases from J; bases unmatched to any gene: 11. DNA of the CDR3: TGTGCCAGCAGCTTGGCAGCGGGAGGCAGCTCGGTAAATGAGCAGTTCTTC. As protein: CASSLAAGGSSVNEQFF. Full variable domain (rest looked up from reference TRBV5-6 and TRBJ2-1): DAGVTQSPTHLIKTRGQQVTLRCSPKSGHDTVSWYQQALGQGPQFIFQYYEEEERQRGNFPDRFSGHQFPNYSSELNVNALLLGDSALYLCASSLAAGGSSVNEQFFGPGTRLTVL.

This chain connects TRBV15 to TRBJ1-4; 7 positions match TRBD1. In germline, CDR1 is LNHNV, CDR2 YYDKDF (reference sequence). This CDR3 contains 13 residues. V shed 4 bases, J shed 7 bases, and the junction held 3 bases outside the gene matches. DNA of the CDR3: TGTGCCACCAGCAAACGGGACAGTGAAAAACTGTTTTTT. This sequence encodes CATSKRDSEKLFF.

The chain employs TRBV7-8 and TRBJ2-2; D is perhaps TRBD2 (5 bases). The CDR3 loop spans 17 amino acids. Germline V lookup: CDR1 SGHVS, CDR2 FQNEAQ. Trimming took 5 bases from V and 3 from J, leaving 19 bases between them. The CDR3 DNA follows: TGTGCCAGCAGCCTAGGTGCCACTAGTATCTACACCGGGGAGCTGTTTTTT. Amino acids: CASSLGATSIYTGELFF.

The chain couples TRBV9 to TRBJ2-2; 9 bases line up with TRBD2. The CDR3 is 16 residues long. J gave up 2 bases and V 5 bases, and 7 bases lay outside the gene matches. Germline CDR1 is SGDLS and CDR2 is YYNGEE. CDR3 DNA: TGTGCCAGCAGAGCCACGACTAGCGGTAACACCGGGGAGCTGTTTTTT. Translated: CASRATTSGNTGELFF.

J is TRBJ1-2 and V is TRBV30, with 7 bases that match TRBD1. J was trimmed by 1 base and V by 3 bases; bases with no gene match: 8. The CDR3 runs 15 residues. CDR1 is GTSNPN, CDR2 SVGIG, per germline (reference sequence). The CDR3 DNA is TGTGCCTGGAGCGCCGGGACAGCGATTAACTATGGCTACACCTTC. It codes for CAWSAGTAINYGYTF.

Written as DNA, the CDR3 is TGTGCCAGCAGACCGACAGGATTGAACACTGAAGCTTTCTTT. This translates into CASRPTGLNTEAFF. This chain connects TRBV2 to TRBJ1-1, with D tentatively TRBD1 (6 bases). Looked up from germline, CDR1 is SNHLY and CDR2 is FYNNEI. The CDR3 totals 14 residues. V was pared by 6 bases and J by 0 bases, with 11 bases between.

This clone was observed a few times. V gene TRBV2 combines with J gene TRBJ2-7; 10 positions agree with TRBD1. The CDR3 is 17 residues long. V gave up 5 bases and J gave up 2 bases; unmatched junction bases: 12. CDR1 is SNHLY and CDR2 is FYNNEI in the germline V gene. CDR3 DNA sequence: TGTGCCAGCAGTCCACCGGGACAGGGGTTGACCACCTACGAGCAGTACTTC. Translating it yields CASSPPGQGLTTYEQYF. Variable domain in full (rest from reference TRBV2 and TRBJ2-7): EPEVTQTPSHQVTQMGQEVILRCVPISNHLYFYWYRQILGQKVEFLVSFYNNEISEKSEIFDDQFSVERPDGSNFTLKIRSTKLEDSAMYFCASSPPGQGLTTYEQYFGPGTRLTVT.

The rearrangement links TRBV6-2 or TRBV6-3 to TRBJ1-1, with TRBD1 matching over 8 bases. Germline V gives CDR1 MNHEY, CDR2 SVGEGT. With V trimmed by 0 bases and J by 5 bases, 5 bases remained unmatched. The CDR3 has 15 residues. CDR3: CASSYSSRGRTEAFF. CDR3 DNA: TGTGCCAGCAGTTACTCGAGCAGGGGGCGAACTGAAGCTTTCTTT.

The rearrangement links TRBV5-5 to TRBJ1-2; 7 nucleotides match TRBD1. The CDR3 contains 14 residues. Germline assignment: CDR1 SGHKS and CDR2 YYEKEE (reference sequence). V was pared by 4 bases and J by 3 bases, with 6 bases of the junction left unmatched. This chain's CDR3 is CASSVDRVYYGYTF. CDR3 in DNA: TGTGCCAGCAGCGTTGACAGGGTCTACTATGGCTACACCTTC.

The chain employs TRBV6-4 and TRBJ2-1; possible D gene TRBD1, 6 bases. The length of the CDR3 is 15 residues. Looked up from germline, CDR1 is MRHNA and CDR2 is SNTAGT. V lost 3 bases, J lost 5 bases, and 14 bases lay in between. The CDR3 DNA is TGTGCCAGCAGTGAAGAAGGACAGCGACACAATGAGCAGTTCTTC. Amino acid sequence: CASSEEGQRHNEQFF.

The gene calls are TRBV9 and TRBJ2-1; 7 positions agree with TRBD2. The germline V gene encodes CDR1 SGDLS and CDR2 YYNGEE. The CDR3 has 14 amino acids. Trimming at V came to 6 bases and at J to 6 bases, leaving 9 bases not matched to a gene. This chain's CDR3 is CASTSGMAGNEQFF. The CDR3 nucleotides are TGTGCCAGCACCAGCGGGATGGCTGGCAATGAGCAGTTCTTC.

V usage is TRBV5-5 and J usage is TRBJ2-3; D not certain. Germline CDR1 is SGHKS and CDR2 is YYEKEE (reference sequence). V was shortened by 1 base and J by 2 bases, with 11 bases between the two germline ends. The CDR3 is 15 residues long. CDR3 region: CASSLNPGYTDTQYF. In DNA form, the CDR3 reads TGTGCCAGCAGCTTGAATCCCGGGTACACAGATACGCAGTATTTT.